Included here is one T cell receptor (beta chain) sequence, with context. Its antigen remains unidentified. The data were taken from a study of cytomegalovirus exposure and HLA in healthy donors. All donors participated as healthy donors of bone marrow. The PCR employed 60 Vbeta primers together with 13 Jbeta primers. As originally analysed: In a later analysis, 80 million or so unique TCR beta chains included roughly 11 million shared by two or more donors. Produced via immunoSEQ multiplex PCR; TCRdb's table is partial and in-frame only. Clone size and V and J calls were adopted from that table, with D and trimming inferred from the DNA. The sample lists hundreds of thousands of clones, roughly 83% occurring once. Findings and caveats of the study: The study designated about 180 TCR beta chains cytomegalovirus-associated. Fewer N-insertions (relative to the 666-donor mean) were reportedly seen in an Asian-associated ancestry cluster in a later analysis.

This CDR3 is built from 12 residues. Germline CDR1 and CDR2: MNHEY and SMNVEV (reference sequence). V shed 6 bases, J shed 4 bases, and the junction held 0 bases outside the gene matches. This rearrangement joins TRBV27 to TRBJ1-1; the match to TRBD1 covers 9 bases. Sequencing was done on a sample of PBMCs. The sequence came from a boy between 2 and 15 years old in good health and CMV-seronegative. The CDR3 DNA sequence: TGTGCCAGCAGGACAGGGGGCACTGAAGCTTTCTTT. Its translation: CASRTGGTEAFF.